What follows are 2 T cell receptor beta chains derived from one specimen sequenced in a study of blood T cell repertoires in COVID-19. Profiled with immunoSEQ multiplex PCR; TCRdb holds only in-frame clones, not every one. The data contain 200,000 to 300,000 clones, around 87% of them singletons. Specimen: peripheral blood. The receptors come from a woman in her 70s with active or convalescent COVID-19.

V usage is TRBV5-1 and J usage is TRBJ2-5; TRBD1 might be the D (6 bases). CDR3 length: 14 residues. Germline CDR1 and CDR2: SGHRS and YFSETQ. V lost 4 bases and J 4 bases, leaving 14 bases between the germline ends. CDR3 sequence (DNA): TGCGCCAGCAGCAGAGGGGACAACTTAGAGACCCAGTACTTC. This translates into CASSRGDNLETQYF.

This clone is a singleton in its sample. The chain joins TRBV27 to TRBJ1-5; the D gene is possibly TRBD1 (5 bases). V was pared by 8 bases and J by 6 bases, with 11 bases between. Germline CDR1 reads MNHEY; CDR2 reads SMNVEV (reference sequence). The CDR3 contains 12 residues. CDR3 in amino acids: CASSQGGQPQHF. CDR3 sequence (DNA): TGTGCCAGCTCTCAGGGCGGTCAGCCCCAGCATTTT.